The rows below give T cell receptor beta chains drawn from one sample of a study of CD8+CD57+ T cells in acquired aplastic anemia. From the reads, TCRdb called clonotypes with MiXCR, one entry per CDR3 protein. The sample gives roughly 300,000 distinct CDR3 sequences, around 60% of which show up once; approximately 8% is in the top ten. Sequenced: sorted CD4+, CD8+, or CD8+CD57+ T cells (not recorded which) from PBMCs. The receptor source for this set is a human donor with severe aplastic anemia or a healthy control (not recorded which). Both conserved end residues are part of each CDR3. D genes are given only for firm matches. Not all rows give a size; the values are once, few, many and, for expanded clones, a class.

j_gene: TRBJ2-1; v_gene: TRBV6-5; abundance: -; d_gene: -; CDR3aa: CASILGREQFF; CDR3nt: TGTGCCAGCATCCTTGGAAGGGAGCAGTTCTTC
j_gene: TRBJ2-1; v_gene: TRBV11-3; abundance: few; d_gene: -; CDR3aa: CATGLTNEQFF; CDR3nt: TGTGCCACGGGGCTGACCAATGAGCAGTTCTTC
j_gene: TRBJ2-7; v_gene: TRBV29-1; abundance: -; d_gene: TRBD1; CDR3aa: CSVEDGTGTGEQYF; CDR3nt: TGCAGCGTTGAAGACGGGACAGGGACGGGGGAGCAGTACTTC
j_gene: TRBJ2-1; v_gene: TRBV7-3; abundance: -; d_gene: TRBD1; CDR3aa: CASSPRQGADEQFF; CDR3nt: TGTGCCAGCAGCCCCCGACAGGGGGCGGATGAGCAGTTCTTC
j_gene: TRBJ2-3; v_gene: TRBV29-1; abundance: -; d_gene: TRBD2; CDR3aa: CSVEEWTSGRAKDTQYF; CDR3nt: TGCAGCGTTGAAGAGTGGACTAGCGGGAGGGCCAAGGATACGCAGTATTTT
j_gene: TRBJ1-5; v_gene: TRBV28; abundance: -; d_gene: -; CDR3aa: CASNGGGPRDQPQHF; CDR3nt: TGTGCCAGCAATGGGGGGGGCCCCCGCGATCAGCCCCAGCATTTT
j_gene: TRBJ2-3; v_gene: TRBV2; abundance: -; d_gene: -; CDR3aa: CASSETAGYYNEQYF; CDR3nt: TGTGCCAGCAGTGAAACCGCGGGTTACTACAATGAGCAGTATTTT
j_gene: TRBJ2-3; v_gene: TRBV6-5; abundance: many; d_gene: -; CDR3aa: CASSYPGQGNTQYF; CDR3nt: TGTGCCAGCAGTTACCCTGGGCAGGGCAATACGCAGTATTTT
j_gene: TRBJ2-7; v_gene: TRBV20-1; abundance: -; d_gene: TRBD2; CDR3aa: CSARRGVYEQYF; CDR3nt: TGCAGTGCCAGGCGGGGGGTGTACGAGCAGTACTTC
j_gene: TRBJ1-2; v_gene: TRBV4-2; abundance: -; d_gene: -; CDR3aa: CASSQDSYGYTF; CDR3nt: TGTGCCAGCAGCCAAGATAGCTATGGCTACACCTTC
j_gene: TRBJ1-2; v_gene: TRBV7-8; abundance: many; d_gene: -; CDR3aa: CASSLEPVGGYTF; CDR3nt: TGTGCCAGCAGCTTAGAGCCGGTCGGTGGCTACACCTTC